Shown below are 9 T cell receptor beta chains from a single sample sequenced in a study of T cells in Graves' hyperthyroidism and ophthalmopathy. RNA transcripts were the template for amplifying TCR beta CDR3 regions. In the first-round RT-PCR of the TCR CDR3, the HTBI primer set was used. MiXCR, run by TCRdb on the multiplex PCR reads, gives a single entry per CDR3 protein. Of about 540,000 distinct CDR3 sequences detected, just over 45% appear once; the ten largest clones hold 8.2%. Sequencing was performed on peripheral blood or thyroid tissue (not recorded which). These receptors all stem from a woman aged 18-35 years with Graves' hyperthyroidism.

This clonotype was observed many times. This chain uses TRBV7-8 with TRBJ1-1; no firm D call. The germline gives CDR1 SGHVS, CDR2 FQNEAQ. This CDR3 comprises 12 residues. Trimming removed 5 bases at V and 8 bases at J, with 12 bases between. The CDR3 DNA reads TGTGCCAGCAGCGCCAAGCAGTTAGAAGCTTTCTTT. It encodes CASSAKQLEAFF.

The CDR3: CASSVGVDQPQHF. The DNA for the CDR3 is TGTGCCAGCAGCGTAGGGGTTGATCAGCCCCAGCATTTT. The chain uses TRBV9 and TRBJ1-5, with unresolved D. CDR3 length equals 13 residues. V was cut by 0 bases and J by 5 bases, with 6 bases left in between. Germline V gene lookup returns CDR1 SGDLS and CDR2 YYNGEE.

This chain joins TRBV10-3 and TRBJ2-7, with 9 nucleotides matching TRBD1. Germline V gene data show CDR1 as ENHRY and CDR2 as SYGVKD. The ends lost 5 bases at V and 4 bases at J; junction bases unmatched: 3. The CDR3 loop spans 13 amino acids. CDR3 protein: CAISTGQGYEQYF. The CDR3 coding sequence is TGTGCCATCAGTACGGGACAGGGATACGAGCAGTACTTC.

A word on this clonotype: An end of the junction differs from the germline gene, which may be a read error. This chain connects TRBV24-1 to TRBJ2-5, with D possibly matching TRBD2 (7 bases). CDR3 length: 15 amino acids. Germline CDR1 is KGHDR and CDR2 is SFDVKD. The CDR3: CASSAGLGTRETQYF. As DNA, the CDR3 is TGTGCCAGCAGTGCCGGACTAGGGACACGGGAGACCCAGTACTTC.

This clonotype occurred many times. The chain joins TRBV7-2 to TRBJ1-1; D gene uncertain. Trimming removed 3 bases at V and 5 bases at J, with 4 bases between. CDR1 and CDR2 (germline): SGHTA, FQGNSA. The CDR3 is 11 amino acids. CDR3 region: CASSFYTEAFF. CDR3 coding DNA: TGTGCCAGCAGCTTTTATACTGAAGCTTTCTTT.

This rearrangement joins TRBV20-1 to TRBJ1-2; D remains ambiguous. CDR3 size: 14 residues. Germline V CDR1 and CDR2: DFQATT, SNEGSKA (reference sequence). V gave up 2 bases and J gave up 4 bases, with 14 bases separating them. CDR3 region: CSARSSTTFYGYTF. In DNA, the CDR3 is TGCAGTGCTAGATCCTCGACTACCTTCTATGGCTACACCTTC.

Comment on this clonotype: An end of the junction does not agree with germline; a read error may underlie this. The chain combines TRBV7-9 with TRBJ1-1; D uncertain. The CDR3 has 17 residues. CDR1 SEHNR and CDR2 FQNEAQ come from the germline V gene (reference sequence). DNA of the CDR3: TGCGCCAGCAGCCAAGGCCCCCCGGGCACCTTGAACACTGAAGCTTTCTTT. Translating it yields CASSQGPPGTLNTEAFF. Filled out from reference TRBV7-9 and TRBJ1-1, the complete variable domain reads DTGVSQNPRHKITKRGQNVTFRCDPISEHNRLYWYRQTLGQGPEFLTYFQNEAQLEKSRLLSDRFSAERPKGSFSTLEIQRTEQGDSAMYLCASSQGPPGTLNTEAFFGQGTRLTVV.

This clonotype was counted once. The rearrangement links TRBV7-9 to TRBJ2-5; 12 bases fit TRBD1. Germline values: CDR1 SEHNR, CDR2 FQNEAQ (reference sequence). There are 17 residues in the CDR3. V gave up 5 bases and J gave up 2 bases; unmatched junction bases: 9. CDR3 coding DNA: TGTGCCAGCAGCCGTCCTTGGGACAGGGGGCTGCAAGAGACCCAGTACTTC. Translation gives CASSRPWDRGLQETQYF.

There are many counts of this clonotype. The chain uses TRBV7-8 and TRBJ1-1; tentative D call: TRBD1 (6 bases). Germline CDR1 SGHVS, CDR2 FQNEAQ. The CDR3 is 13 residues long. The ends were cut back, 5 bases at V and 3 bases at J, with 10 bases in the middle. The CDR3 nucleotides are TGTGCCAGCAGCCCCCACAGGGACACTGAAGCTTTCTTT. Translating gives CASSPHRDTEAFF.